This TCR beta chain was sequenced for a study of radiation and T cells in renal cell carcinoma. As concerns this clone: Antigen unknown.

The data were produced by immunoSEQ multiplex PCR, yet TCRdb's version contains in-frame clones alone and is incomplete. The table includes under 200,000 clones, 88% detected once. Time point here: blood 4 weeks post-SBRT, at nephrectomy. The treatment is: 15 Gy SBRT to primary tumor, nephrectomy 4 weeks later. Nephrectomy followed 15 Gy stereotactic body radiation by 4 weeks. Serial blood draws occurred at baseline and 2 and 4 weeks post-SBRT. The tumor was a clear cell renal cell carcinoma. This CDR3 spans 14 amino acids. The V gene's germline CDR1 is SNHLY and CDR2 FYNNEI. V trimming: 11 bases; J trimming: 4 bases; junction bases outside the gene matches: 11. The study's findings and limits: Top tumor clonotypes rose in blood 2 weeks post-radiation, then contracted.

This chain uses TRBV2 with TRBJ2-5, with 9 bases fitting TRBD2. The sequencing used blood, collected from a patient whose treatment included radiotherapy and nephrectomy. The receptor's source is a woman between 45 and 60 years old with renal cell carcinoma. CDR3 coding DNA: TGTGCCGGTAAAAGACTAGCGGTCGGAGAGACCCAGTACTTC. This encodes CAGKRLAVGETQYF.